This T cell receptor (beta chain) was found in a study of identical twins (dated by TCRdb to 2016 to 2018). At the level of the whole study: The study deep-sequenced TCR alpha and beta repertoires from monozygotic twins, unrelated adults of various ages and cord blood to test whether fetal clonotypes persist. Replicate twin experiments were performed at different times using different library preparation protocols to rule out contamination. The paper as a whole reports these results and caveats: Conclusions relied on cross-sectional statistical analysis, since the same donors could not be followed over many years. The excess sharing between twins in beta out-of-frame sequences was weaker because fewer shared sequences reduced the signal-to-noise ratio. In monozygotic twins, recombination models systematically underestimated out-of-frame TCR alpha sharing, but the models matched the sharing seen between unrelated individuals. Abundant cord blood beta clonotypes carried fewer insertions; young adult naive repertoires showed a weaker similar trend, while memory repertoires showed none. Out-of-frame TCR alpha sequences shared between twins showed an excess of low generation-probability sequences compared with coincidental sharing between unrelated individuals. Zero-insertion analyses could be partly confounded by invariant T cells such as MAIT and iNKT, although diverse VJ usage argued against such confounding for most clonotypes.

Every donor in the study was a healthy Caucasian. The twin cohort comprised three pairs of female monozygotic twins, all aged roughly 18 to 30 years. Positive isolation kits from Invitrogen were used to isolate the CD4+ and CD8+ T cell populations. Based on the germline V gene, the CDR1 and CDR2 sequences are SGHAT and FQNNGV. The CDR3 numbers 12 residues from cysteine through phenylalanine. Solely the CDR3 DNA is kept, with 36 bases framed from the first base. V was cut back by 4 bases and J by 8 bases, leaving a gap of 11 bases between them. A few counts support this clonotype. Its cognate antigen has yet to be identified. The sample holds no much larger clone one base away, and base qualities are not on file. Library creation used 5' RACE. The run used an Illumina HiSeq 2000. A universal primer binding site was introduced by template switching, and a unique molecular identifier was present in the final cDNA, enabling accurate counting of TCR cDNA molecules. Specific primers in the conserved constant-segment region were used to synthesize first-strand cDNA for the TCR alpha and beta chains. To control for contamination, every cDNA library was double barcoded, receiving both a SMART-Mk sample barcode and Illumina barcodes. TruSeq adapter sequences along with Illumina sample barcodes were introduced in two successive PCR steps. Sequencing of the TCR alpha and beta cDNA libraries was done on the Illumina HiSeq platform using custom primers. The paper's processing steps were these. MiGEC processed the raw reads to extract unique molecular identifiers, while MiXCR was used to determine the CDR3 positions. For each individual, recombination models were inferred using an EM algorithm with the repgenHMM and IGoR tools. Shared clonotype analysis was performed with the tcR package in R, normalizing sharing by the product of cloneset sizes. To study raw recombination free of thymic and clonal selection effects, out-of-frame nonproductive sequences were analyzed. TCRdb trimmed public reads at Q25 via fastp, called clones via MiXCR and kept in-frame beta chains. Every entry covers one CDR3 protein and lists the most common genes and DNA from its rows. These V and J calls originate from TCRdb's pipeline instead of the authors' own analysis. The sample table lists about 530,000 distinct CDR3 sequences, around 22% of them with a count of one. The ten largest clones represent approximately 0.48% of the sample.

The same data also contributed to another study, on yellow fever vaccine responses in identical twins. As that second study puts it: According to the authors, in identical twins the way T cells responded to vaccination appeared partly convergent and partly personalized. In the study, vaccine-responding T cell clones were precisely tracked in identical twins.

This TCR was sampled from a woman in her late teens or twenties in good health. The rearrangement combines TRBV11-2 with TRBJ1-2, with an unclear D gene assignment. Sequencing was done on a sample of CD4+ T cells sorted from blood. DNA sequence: TGTGCCAGCAGCTCGGGCTATGTCGGCTACACCTTC. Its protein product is CASSSGYVGYTF.